Listed here are 19 T cell receptor beta chains from one sample, sequenced in a study of T cell responses to AZD1222 COVID-19 vaccine. Data came from immunoSEQ multiplex PCR; TCRdb stores just in-frame clones and leaves some out. The repertoire includes around 100,000 clones, 70% to 90% of them detected once, and around 20% sits in the top ten. Sequenced here: peripheral blood, sampled on day 0 of AZD1222 vaccination. The source is an adult in good health.

The chain links TRBV9 to TRBJ2-3; no firm D call. CDR3 length: 16 residues. The V gene's germline CDR1 is SGDLS and CDR2 YYNGEE. V was pared by 4 bases and J by 2 bases, with 17 bases between. CDR3 loop: CASSSDPTYLTDTQYF. CDR3 DNA: TGTGCCAGCAGCTCGGACCCAACCTATCTCACAGATACGCAGTATTTT.

Turning to this clone: In the same sample, other DNA sequences code for this CDR3. The CDR3 is CASSPDRVGSYNEQFF. In DNA, the CDR3 is TGCGCCAGCAGCCCGGACCGTGTGGGCTCCTACAATGAGCAGTTCTTC. The V call is TRBV5-1, the J call TRBJ2-1, with unresolved D. Looked up from germline, CDR1 is SGHRS and CDR2 is YFSETQ. The CDR3 consists of 16 residues. The V end was cut by 4 bases, the J end by 0 bases, with 14 bases between.

The chain employs TRBV7-3 and TRBJ1-3, with 10 nucleotides matching TRBD1. Germline assignment: CDR1 SGHTA and CDR2 FQGTGA. J lost 2 bases, V lost 4 bases, and 2 bases had no gene match. The CDR3 spans 15 residues. As DNA, the CDR3 is TGTGCCAGCAGCTGGACAGGGGGGCCTGGAAACACCATATATTTT. It specifies CASSWTGGPGNTIYF.

This chain uses TRBV19 with TRBJ2-5, with D tentatively TRBD1 (6 bases). Germline values: CDR1 LNHDA, CDR2 SQIVND (reference sequence). The ends were cut back, 0 bases at V and 3 bases at J, with 11 bases in the middle. CDR3 length equals 15 residues. CDR3 nucleotides: TGTGCCAGTAGTATAGAAGGGGGTGGGGAAGAGACCCAGTACTTC. It encodes CASSIEGGGEETQYF.

This rearrangement joins TRBV6-1 to TRBJ1-5; 9 bases are a match to TRBD1. This CDR3 region has 17 residues. The J segment lost 5 bases and the V segment lost 0 bases, leaving 8 bases of the junction unmatched. Germline V gene data show CDR1 as MNHNS and CDR2 as SASEGT. The chain's CDR3 is CASSEAKWGQGDQPQHF. In nucleotides, the CDR3 is TGTGCCAGCAGTGAAGCGAAATGGGGACAGGGCGATCAGCCCCAGCATTTT.

This CDR3 reads CASSPGGPYNEQFF. The CDR3 DNA sequence: TGCGCCAGCAGCCCCGGGGGCCCCTACAATGAGCAGTTCTTC. The chain is built from TRBV5-1 and TRBJ2-1; D is perhaps TRBD1 or TRBD2 (6 bases each). The V and J ends lost 4 bases and 2 bases respectively, with 10 bases between them. This CDR3 is 14 amino acids long. Germline values: CDR1 SGHRS, CDR2 YFSETQ.

The V and J genes are TRBV7-9 and TRBJ1-5; 9 bases align to TRBD1. With V trimmed by 5 bases and J by 6 bases, 8 bases remained unmatched. Per germline, CDR1 SEHNR and CDR2 FQNEAQ (reference sequence). This CDR3 is built from 15 residues. The DNA for the CDR3 is TGTGCCAGCAGCCCCGGGACAGGGACAATTCAGCCCCAGCATTTT. Its protein is CASSPGTGTIQPQHF.

The sample holds one count of this clone. The genes are TRBV12-3 or TRBV12-4 and TRBJ2-5, with D unclear. The V and J ends lost 10 bases and 0 bases respectively, with 12 bases between them. CDR3 length: 13 amino acids. DNA of the CDR3: TGTGCCACCCGACTGGGGAACCAAGAGACCCAGTACTTC. Amino acids: CATRLGNQETQYF.

The chain carries TRBV11-3 and TRBJ1-1; a possible D gene is TRBD1 (6 bases). The CDR3 has 13 residues. Germline assignment: CDR1 SGHNT and CDR2 YENEEA. Deletions cut 3 bases from V and 8 bases from J, with 13 bases between. The CDR3 is CASSFRPGGEAFF. For the CDR3, the DNA is TGTGCCAGCAGCTTCAGGCCGGGGGGCGAAGCTTTCTTT.

This chain uses TRBV5-1 with TRBJ2-2; no firm D call. Germline V CDR1 and CDR2: SGHRS, YFSETQ. V shed 0 bases and J shed 4 bases, with 4 bases lying between them. This CDR3 is 13 amino acids long. CDR3 bases: TGCGCCAGCAGCTTGGCCCTCACCGGGGAGCTGTTTTTT. Its protein product is CASSLALTGELFF.

This clone has more than one count but fewer than ten. The CDR3 ends on some other residue instead of the conserved phenylalanine or tryptophan, so this is likely a read error. The DNA is omitted, as the CDR3 cannot be located on it reliably, and the CDR3 follows TCRdb's listing. Here the CDR3 reads CASSKEVAGSYNSPLHL. The chain has TRBV21-1 and TRBJ1-6. TRBV21-1 is classified as a pseudogene. Inclusive of both ends, the CDR3 amounts to 17 amino acids.

The V and J genes are TRBV9 and TRBJ1-2; 7 bases agree with TRBD1. Trimming took 4 bases from V and 8 from J; bases not matched to a gene: 14. Germline lookup yields CDR1 SGDLS and CDR2 YYNGEE. This CDR3 has 15 amino acids. In DNA form, the CDR3 reads TGTGCCAGCAGCTCAGGGACAGTCCCAGTAGTGGGCTACACCTTC. This gives the protein CASSSGTVPVVGYTF.

CDR3 nucleotide sequence: TGTGCCAGCAGTGAAAAGCGGCAGGGGGCGCAGCCCCAGCATTTT. This encodes CASSEKRQGAQPQHF. This chain uses TRBV6-1 with TRBJ1-5; 8 bases are shared with TRBD1. J lost 7 bases, V lost 2 bases, and 7 bases had no gene match. This CDR3 contains 15 residues. CDR1 MNHNS and CDR2 SASEGT come from the germline V gene.

This chain uses TRBV27 with TRBJ1-1; TRBD1 is a possible D gene (5 bases). V lost 0 bases, J lost 2 bases, and 16 bases lay in between. The CDR3 length is 17 residues. From germline, CDR1 is MNHEY and CDR2 SMNVEV (reference sequence). The CDR3 loop reads CASSLSITGRVNTEAFF. The CDR3 region has the DNA TGTGCCAGCAGTTTATCGATAACGGGCAGGGTAAACACTGAAGCTTTCTTT.

A note on this clone: This sample includes further DNA sequences coding for the same CDR3. The CDR3 coding sequence is TGTGCCAGCAGTTTGGGGGAGACCCAGTACTTC. It yields the protein CASSLGETQYF. The chain is built from TRBV12-3 or TRBV12-4 and TRBJ2-5; D gene ambiguous. The CDR3 is 11 residues long. Trimming removed 3 bases at V and 5 bases at J, with 4 bases between.

CDR3 protein: CASAASSYEQYF. The CDR3 DNA reads TGTGCCAGCGCAGCGTCCTCCTACGAGCAGTACTTC. The J gene is TRBJ2-7, the V gene TRBV18, with D unclear. CDR1 KGHSH and CDR2 LQKENI come from the germline V gene. Trimming shortened V by 8 bases and J by 0 bases, and 8 bases separated the two germline ends. This CDR3 is 12 amino acids long.

The rearrangement links TRBV5-6 to TRBJ1-1; no definite D call. This CDR3 has 13 amino acids. V shed 5 bases and J shed 0 bases, with 8 bases lying between them. Germline V gene lookup returns CDR1 SGHDT and CDR2 YYEEEE. The CDR3: CASSRTLNTEAFF. DNA for the CDR3: TGTGCCAGCAGTCGGACCTTGAACACTGAAGCTTTCTTT.

This sequence joins TRBV5-6 and TRBJ1-2; 10 bases fit TRBD1. This CDR3 is 17 amino acids long. V lost 1 base, J lost 1 base, and 7 bases stayed unmatched. Germline V gives CDR1 SGHDT, CDR2 YYEEEE. CDR3 in amino acids: CASSLYGGTGDNYGYTF. The CDR3 coding sequence is TGTGCCAGCAGCTTGTACGGGGGGACAGGGGATAACTATGGCTACACCTTC.

V gene TRBV27 combines with J gene TRBJ2-1; D is tentatively TRBD1 or TRBD2 (5 bases each). CDR1 and CDR2 (germline): MNHEY, SMNVEV (reference sequence). The CDR3 consists of 13 residues. V lost 5 bases to trimming and J lost 3 bases, with 8 bases between them. CDR3 coding DNA: TGTGCCAGCAGTAAGAGGGGCTACAATGAGCAGTTCTTC. Its translation is CASSKRGYNEQFF.